The 10 T cell receptor beta chains below all came from one sample that was sequenced in a study of neurological immune-mediated disorders (dated by TCRdb to between 2019 and 2020). The library relied on 5' RACE. Sequencer: Illumina HiSeq 2500. TCRdb ran its own pipeline on the public reads, namely fastp trimming at Q25 and MiXCR clone calling, and kept in-frame beta chains. Rows with a matching CDR3 protein are joined into one entry that keeps the most common DNA and genes. In all, the sample holds fewer than 80,000 distinct CDR3 sequences, and under 5% of those were seen once. The top ten hold less than 4% of the sample. Sequenced material: PBMCs. The receptors originated from a woman aged 45 to 65 with multiple sclerosis.

Many counts were recorded for this clonotype. At one end, the junction sequence differs from germline, possibly due to a read error. The rearrangement joins TRBV12-3 or TRBV12-4 to TRBJ1-5; tentatively, D is TRBD1 (6 bases). CDR3 size: 14 residues. In nucleotides, the CDR3 is TGTGCCAGCAGTGAAGGGGGGGTCAATCAGCCCCAGAATTTT. Translating gives CASSEGGVNQPQNF.

The V gene is TRBV5-8, the J gene TRBJ2-3, with TRBD1 identical over 10 bases. V dropped 4 bases and J dropped 4; count of bases not matched to a gene: 6. Germline lookup yields CDR1 SGHTS and CDR2 YDEGEE. There are 15 residues in the CDR3. The CDR3, as DNA: TGTGCCAGCAGCCGCCGGACAGGGGGGTCAGATACGCAGTATTTT. As protein: CASSRRTGGSDTQYF.

The rearrangement uses TRBV27 and TRBJ2-4, with 9 bases matching TRBD2. The CDR3 runs to 18 residues. Germline V gene sequence: CDR1 MNHEY, CDR2 SMNVEV (reference sequence). Trimming cost V 5 bases and J 0 bases; bases outside gene matches: 11. As DNA, the CDR3 is TGTGCCAGCAGTGTCCGGAGCGGGGGGATACTAGCCAAAAACATTCAGTACTTC. Translation: CASSVRSGGILAKNIQYF.

This clonotype came up a few times. The chain joins TRBV6-2 or TRBV6-3 to TRBJ2-3; TRBD1 agrees at 7 bases. The CDR3 contains 16 residues. The germline V gene encodes CDR1 MNHEY and CDR2 SVGEGT. Trimming took 5 bases from V and 1 from J; bases not matched to a gene: 9. CDR3 in amino acids: CASSSLSDRGTDTQYF. CDR3 DNA: TGTGCCAGCAGTAGCTTAAGCGACAGGGGCACAGATACGCAGTATTTT.

This clonotype has only a few counts. J is TRBJ1-1 and V is TRBV18, with D perhaps TRBD1 (6 bases). Germline-derived CDR1 and CDR2 are KGHSH and LQKENI. The CDR3 is made up of 18 amino acids. The V gene lost 0 bases and the J gene lost 0 bases, with 17 bases spanning the gap. The CDR3 nucleotides read TGTGCCAGCTCACCACCGGAAGGGGGGCTAGGCCTGAACACTGAAGCTTTCTTT. As protein: CASSPPEGGLGLNTEAFF.

This clonotype was seen at least ten times. The chain combines TRBV7-6 with TRBJ2-3; 15 bases agree with TRBD2. Germline CDR1 reads SGHVS; CDR2 reads FNYEAQ. J was trimmed by 5 bases and V by 4 bases; bases with no gene match: 4. There are 16 residues in the CDR3. CDR3 DNA: TGTGCCAGCAGCTCCACGGGACTAGCGGGAGGAGATACGCAGTATTTT. As protein: CASSSTGLAGGDTQYF. Drawing the rest from reference TRBV7-6 and TRBJ2-3, the complete variable domain is GAGVSQSPRYKVTKRGQDVALRCDPISGHVSLYWYRQALGQGPEFLTYFNYEAQQDKSGLPNDRFSAERPEGSISTLTIQRTEQRDSAMYRCASSSTGLAGGDTQYFGPGTRLTVL.

V is TRBV20-1 and J is TRBJ2-3; 9 bases match TRBD2. The CDR3 runs 19 residues. After removal of 5 bases from V and 0 bases from J, the junction contained 18 bases not matched to a gene. Germline-derived CDR1 and CDR2 are DFQATT and SNEGSKA (reference sequence). CDR3 loop: CSAPRRPSGEGFSTDTQYF. CDR3 nucleotide sequence: TGCAGTGCTCCCCGACGCCCTAGCGGGGAGGGTTTCAGCACAGATACGCAGTATTTT.

This clonotype was seen repeatedly, ten times or more. This chain links TRBV20-1 with TRBJ2-1, with D hard to call. Germline lookup yields CDR1 DFQATT and CDR2 SNEGSKA (reference sequence). CDR3 length: 15 residues. The ends were cut back, 5 bases at V and 0 bases at J, with 14 bases in the middle. The CDR3 sequence is CSAPPLQSSYNEQFF. The CDR3 nucleotides read TGCAGTGCTCCACCCCTACAGAGCTCCTACAATGAGCAGTTCTTC.

This clonotype was found many times. The J gene is TRBJ2-2, the V gene TRBV12-3 or TRBV12-4; D is tentatively TRBD1 or TRBD2 (5 bases each). Trimming took off 2 bases at V and 5 bases at J, with 15 bases between the two ends. The CDR3 spans 16 residues. CDR3 sequence (DNA): TGTGCCAGCAGTTTAAGGGATTGGGGGAGAACCGGGGAGCTGTTTTTT. Translating it yields CASSLRDWGRTGELFF.

This clonotype showed up many times. The chain joins TRBV6-2 or TRBV6-3 to TRBJ1-1, with unresolved D. Germline V gene lookup returns CDR1 MNHEY and CDR2 SVGEGT. The germline V and J ends were trimmed by 2 bases and 5 bases, with 9 bases remaining between them. The length of the CDR3 is 13 residues. The CDR3 DNA follows: TGTGCCAGCAGTTACCTCTACACAACTGAAGCTTTCTTT. Translated, it gives CASSYLYTTEAFF.